This T cell receptor (beta chain) was sequenced in a study of T cell changes during pregnancy in multiple sclerosis (dated by TCRdb to about 2019). Context from the whole study: The study looked at changes in the T cell repertoire across pregnancy in women with multiple sclerosis.

According to the germline V gene (reference sequence), CDR1 reads SGHNT and CDR2 reads YYREEE. Counted from cysteine to phenylalanine, this CDR3 has 14 amino acids. The only DNA kept is the CDR3, 42 bases in frame from the first base. Relative to germline, V is 0 bases shorter and J is 1 base shorter, with 7 bases between their ends. Note on this clone: Its antigen is not yet known. The sample holds no much larger clone one base away, and base qualities are not on file.

Library construction relied on the immunoSEQ multiplex PCR assay. The clones in this table, taken by TCRdb from immuneACCESS, are in-frame only. Not every clone is retained; where verified, under half of the shortfall comes from an unresolved V gene, and the cause of the rest is unknown. Within this sample are about 36,000 clones, with 70% to 90% of them counted one time only. The ten largest make up about 10% of the sample. The sample in question was CD8+ T cells from peripheral blood mononuclear cells, obtained in the third trimester of pregnancy. The sequence derives from a female donor with multiple sclerosis, enrolled in a pregnancy study. This chain joins TRBV5-4 to TRBJ1-1; TRBD1 could be the D gene, as 6 bases match. The CDR3 corresponds to CASSLGQANTEAFF. The nucleotide sequence is TGTGCCAGCAGCTTGGGACAGGCGAACACTGAAGCTTTCTTT.